In its sample, the clone carrying this T cell receptor beta chain was seen a few times. This sample is drawn from a study of blood T cell repertoires in COVID-19. Study overall: Sites in the United States, Italy and Spain provided acute and convalescent COVID-19 samples.

Trimming took 2 bases from V and 3 from J; bases not matched to a gene: 8. The CDR3 is 16 residues long. Germline CDR1 reads SGDLS; CDR2 reads YYNGEE. In the authors' methods: It was from reference gene primer amplification that nucleated cell counts were estimated. This table comes from immunoSEQ multiplex PCR, and its TCRdb copy is limited to in-frame clones, with some not included. Clonal size and the V and J genes are those of that table, whereas D and trimming came from the DNA. The sample includes about 220,000 clones, roughly 80% of them seen just once. The chain recombines TRBV9 with TRBJ2-1; 7 bases fit TRBD2. This TCR derives from a human donor in a cohort sampled during active COVID-19. The sequencing sample was made of peripheral blood. CDR3 protein: CASSVASGQIYNEQFF. The CDR3, as DNA: TGTGCCAGCAGCGTGGCTAGCGGACAAATCTACAATGAGCAGTTCTTC.